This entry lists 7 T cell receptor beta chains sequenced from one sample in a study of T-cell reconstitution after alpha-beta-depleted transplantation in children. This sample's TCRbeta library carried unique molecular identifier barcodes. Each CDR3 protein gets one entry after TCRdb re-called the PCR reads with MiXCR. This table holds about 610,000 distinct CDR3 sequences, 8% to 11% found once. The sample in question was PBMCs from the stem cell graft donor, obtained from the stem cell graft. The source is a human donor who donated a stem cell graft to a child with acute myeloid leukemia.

In DNA form, the CDR3 reads TGCAGTGGGACGACGGGACAGAGAAATTCACCCCTCCACTTT. Translated, it gives CSGTTGQRNSPLHF. The rearrangement links TRBV20-1 to TRBJ1-6, with 7 nucleotides matching TRBD1. Germline CDR1 is DFQATT and CDR2 is SNEGSKA (reference sequence). The CDR3 totals 14 residues. The ends lost 7 bases at V and 7 bases at J; junction bases unmatched: 10.

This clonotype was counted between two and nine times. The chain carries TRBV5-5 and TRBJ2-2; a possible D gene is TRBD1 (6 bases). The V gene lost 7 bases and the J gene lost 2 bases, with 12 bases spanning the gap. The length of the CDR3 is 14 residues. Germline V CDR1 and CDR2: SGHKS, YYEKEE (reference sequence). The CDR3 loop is CASVRTVNTGELFF. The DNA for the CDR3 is TGTGCCAGCGTACGGACAGTTAACACCGGGGAGCTGTTTTTT.

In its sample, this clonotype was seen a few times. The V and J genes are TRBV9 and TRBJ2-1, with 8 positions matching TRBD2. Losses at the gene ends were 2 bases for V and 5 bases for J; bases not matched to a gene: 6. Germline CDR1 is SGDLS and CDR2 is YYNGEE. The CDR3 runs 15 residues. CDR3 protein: CASSVGRAGDNEQFF. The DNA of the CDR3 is TGTGCCAGCAGCGTCGGGAGGGCGGGGGACAATGAGCAGTTCTTC.

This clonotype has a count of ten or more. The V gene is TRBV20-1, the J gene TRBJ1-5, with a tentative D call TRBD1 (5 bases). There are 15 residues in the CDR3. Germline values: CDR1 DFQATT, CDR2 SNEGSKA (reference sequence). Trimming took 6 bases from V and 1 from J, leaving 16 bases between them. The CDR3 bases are TGCAGTGCCACGGTGGTGGGGGAAAGCAATCAGCCCCAGCATTTT. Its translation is CSATVVGESNQPQHF.

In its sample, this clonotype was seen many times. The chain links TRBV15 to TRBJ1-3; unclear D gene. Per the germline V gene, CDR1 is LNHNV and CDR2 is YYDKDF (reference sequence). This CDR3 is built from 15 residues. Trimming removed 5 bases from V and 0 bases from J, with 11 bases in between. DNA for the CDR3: TGTGCCACCAGCGGCCTCACGAGCTCTGGAAACACCATATATTTT. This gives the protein CATSGLTSSGNTIYF.

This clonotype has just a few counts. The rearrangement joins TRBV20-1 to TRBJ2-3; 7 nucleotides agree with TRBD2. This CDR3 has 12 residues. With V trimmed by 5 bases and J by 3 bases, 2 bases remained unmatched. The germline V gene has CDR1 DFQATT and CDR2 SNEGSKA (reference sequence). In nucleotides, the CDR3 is TGCAGTGCTGGGGGGGTTACAGATACGCAGTATTTT. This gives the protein CSAGGVTDTQYF.

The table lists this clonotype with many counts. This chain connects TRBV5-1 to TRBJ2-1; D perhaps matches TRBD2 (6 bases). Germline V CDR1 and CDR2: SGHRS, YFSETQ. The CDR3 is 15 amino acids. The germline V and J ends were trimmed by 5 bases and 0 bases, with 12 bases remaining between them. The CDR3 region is CASSGTPSSYNEQFF. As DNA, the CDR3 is TGCGCCAGCAGTGGGACTCCTAGCTCCTACAATGAGCAGTTCTTC.